Listed below are T cell receptor beta chains from one sample, sequenced in a study of blood T cell repertoires in COVID-19. The assay was immunoSEQ multiplex PCR, and TCRdb's table has in-frame clones only and misses some. The table includes some 43,000 clones, about 88% detected once. The sequencing input was peripheral blood. These receptors were obtained from a man aged 45-65 years with active COVID-19. Both conserved end residues are part of each CDR3. D genes are given only for firm matches. Size is omitted from some rows. Given values are once, few, many or a class for expanded clones.

v_call	clone_size	d_call	j_call	cdr3_nt	cdr3_aa
TRBV5-1	.	TRBD2	TRBJ2-2	TGCGCCAGCAGCCACCCGGGACTAGCGGGGGGCGGGGAGCTGTTTTTT	CASSHPGLAGGGELFF
TRBV7-9	.	.	TRBJ1-1	TGTGCCAGCACCAGACAGAACACTGAAGCTTTCTTT	CASTRQNTEAFF
TRBV7-9	.	.	TRBJ1-5	TGTGCCAGCAGCTGGGGAGGAGAAAAGCATTTT	CASSWGGEKHF
TRBV6-5	once	.	TRBJ2-3	TGTGCCAGCAGCTCAAGCTGGAGCACAGATACGCAGTATTTT	CASSSSWSTDTQYF
TRBV3-1/TRBV3-2	.	.	TRBJ2-1	TGTGCCAGCAGCCAAGGGACACTTTACAATGAGCAGTTCTTC	CASSQGTLYNEQFF
TRBV2	few	.	TRBJ2-5	TGTGCCAGCACTCTACTAAAGGACAACAACTTC	CASTLLKDNNF
TRBV19	once	TRBD1	TRBJ1-1	TGTGCCAGTAGTCTTAGGACAGGGAACACTGAAGCTTTCTTT	CASSLRTGNTEAFF
TRBV6-1	.	TRBD2	TRBJ2-1	TGTGCCAGCAGTGAATTGGGACTAGCGGGGGGGCGCAATGAGCAGTTCTTC	CASSELGLAGGRNEQFF
TRBV19	.	.	TRBJ2-1	TGTGCCACGGAGGCGGGACTGACCTACAATGAGCAGTTCTTC	CATEAGLTYNEQFF
TRBV28	once	.	TRBJ1-5	TGTGCCAGCAGTTTATCCCTAATCGCCTCAGGGAGGCATTATAGCAATCAGCCCCAGCATTTT	CASSLSLIASGRHYSNQPQHF
TRBV7-8	.	TRBD2	TRBJ2-5	TGTGCCAGCACCCCTCACGGGCTTAGCGGGGGGGCGCGCGAGACCCAGTACTTC	CASTPHGLSGGARETQYF
TRBV5-1	.	.	TRBJ2-1	TGCGCCAGCAGCTTGCTCCCAGGACAGTACAATGAGCAGTTCTTC	CASSLLPGQYNEQFF
TRBV7-2	.	.	TRBJ1-1	TGTGCCAGCAGCTTAGATTGGTCGGTAACTGAAGCTTTCTTT	CASSLDWSVTEAFF
TRBV25-1	few	TRBD1	TRBJ1-6	TGTGCCAGCAGTATTTCTGGGACAGGGGATTCACCCCTCCACTTT	CASSISGTGDSPLHF
TRBV6-1	.	.	TRBJ1-5	TGTGCCAGCAGTGAACAGGGAAGGCCCCAGCATTTT	CASSEQGRPQHF
TRBV5-4	.	TRBD1	TRBJ2-5	TGTGCCAGCAGCTTACGACAGGGGGTAGAGACCCAGTACTTC	CASSLRQGVETQYF
TRBV12-3/TRBV12-4	.	.	TRBJ2-5	TGTGCCAGCAGTTTAACAGGGCGGGAGACCCAGTACTTC	CASSLTGRETQYF
TRBV10-3	.	.	TRBJ2-5	TGTGCCATCTGGTCGGGGGTCCAAGAGACCCAGTACTTC	CAIWSGVQETQYF
TRBV2	.	TRBD2	TRBJ2-3	TGTGCCAGCAGCCAACTAGCGGGGGGGATGAATACGCAGTATTTT	CASSQLAGGMNTQYF
TRBV5-1	once	TRBD1	TRBJ2-7	TGCGCCAGCGGAACTGGGACAGGGGTTTCCTACGAGCAGTACTTC	CASGTGTGVSYEQYF
TRBV19	.	.	TRBJ1-5	TGTGCCAGTACTACGGGGGGGTCCCAGCATTTT	CASTTGGSQHF
TRBV5-8	.	TRBD1	TRBJ1-6	TGTGCCAGCAGCTGGATGGGACAGATGAATTCACCCCTCCACTTT	CASSWMGQMNSPLHF